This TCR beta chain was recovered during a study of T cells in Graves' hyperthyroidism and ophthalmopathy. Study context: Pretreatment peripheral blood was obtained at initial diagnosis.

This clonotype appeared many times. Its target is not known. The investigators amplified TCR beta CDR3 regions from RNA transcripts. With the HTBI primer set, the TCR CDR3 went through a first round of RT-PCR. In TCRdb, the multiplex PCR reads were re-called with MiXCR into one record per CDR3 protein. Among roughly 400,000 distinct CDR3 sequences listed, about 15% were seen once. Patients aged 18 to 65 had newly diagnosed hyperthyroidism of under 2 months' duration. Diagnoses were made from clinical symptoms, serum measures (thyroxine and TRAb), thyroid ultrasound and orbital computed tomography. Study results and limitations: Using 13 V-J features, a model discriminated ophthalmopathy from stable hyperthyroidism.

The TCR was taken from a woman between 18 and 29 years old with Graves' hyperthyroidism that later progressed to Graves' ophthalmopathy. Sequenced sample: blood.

The CDR3 DNA reads as TGTGCCAGCAGTTCCGCGACGGTCTCCTACGAGCAGTACTTC. Translated, it gives CASSSATVSYEQYF. This chain uses TRBV28 with TRBJ2-7; D remains ambiguous. The CDR3 is made up of 14 amino acids. V was shortened by 4 bases and J by 0 bases, with 10 bases between the two germline ends. CDR1 is MDHEN, CDR2 SYDVKM, per germline. The entire variable domain, with the rest obtained from reference TRBV28 and TRBJ2-7, is as follows: DVKVTQSSRYLVKRTGEKVFLECVQDMDHENMFWYRQDPGLGLRLIYFSYDVKMKEKGDIPEGYSVSREKKERFSLILESASTNQTSMYLCASSSATVSYEQYFGPGTRLTVT.